Below are 18 T cell receptor beta chains sequenced from a single sample in a study of T-cell reconstitution after alpha-beta-depleted transplantation in children. This sample's TCRbeta library carried unique molecular identifier barcodes. TCRdb independently ran MiXCR on the PCR reads; one entry per CDR3 protein. The repertoire has over 400,000 distinct CDR3 sequences, around 12% of them found once; the top ten carry less than 6.5%. The source was PBMCs from the stem cell graft donor, collected from the stem cell graft. These receptors came from a human donor who donated a stem cell graft to a child with combined immunodeficiency.

The chain is built from TRBV10-3 and TRBJ1-4; D remains unclear. Trimming shortened V by 6 bases and J by 6 bases, and 11 bases separated the two germline ends. The germline V gene has CDR1 ENHRY and CDR2 SYGVKD. CDR3 length equals 13 residues. The CDR3 region has the DNA TGTGCCATCAGCGCCAGACTGGATGAAAAACTGTTTTTT. Its translation: CAISARLDEKLFF.

This clonotype was counted between two and nine times. The J gene is TRBJ1-2, the V gene TRBV12-3 or TRBV12-4; D gene uncertain. V was clipped by 7 bases and J by 1 base, with 10 bases between them. This CDR3 region has 13 residues. Here the CDR3 reads CASTITLNYGYTF. The CDR3 DNA follows: TGTGCCAGCACCATTACACTTAACTATGGCTACACCTTC.

This clonotype came up many times. The chain is built from TRBV9 and TRBJ2-7; D may be TRBD1 (5 bases). The CDR3 sequence is 12 residues long. Germline values: CDR1 SGDLS, CDR2 YYNGEE. V gave up 5 bases and J gave up 3 bases, with 9 bases separating them. CDR3 in amino acids: CASSATDYEQYF. The DNA of the CDR3 is TGTGCCAGCAGTGCGACAGACTACGAGCAGTACTTC. Full variable domain (outside the CDR3, taken from reference TRBV9 and TRBJ2-7): DSGVTQTPKHLITATGQRVTLRCSPRSGDLSVYWYQQSLDQGLQFLIQYYNGEERAKGNILERFSAQQFPDLHSELNLSSLELGDSALYFCASSATDYEQYFGPGTRLTVT.

J is TRBJ2-5 and V is TRBV20-1, with 9 positions matching TRBD2. The CDR3 spans 15 residues. Trimming removed 6 bases from V and 3 bases from J; junction bases left unmatched: 11. The germline V gene has CDR1 DFQATT and CDR2 SNEGSKA (reference sequence). The CDR3, as DNA: TGCAGTGCAACAGACCCATTAGCGGGGGAAGAGACCCAGTACTTC. As protein: CSATDPLAGEETQYF.

Concerning this clonotype itself: The junction departs from the called germline gene at one end, perhaps through a read error. The chain couples TRBV3-1 to TRBJ2-1, with a possible D match to TRBD2 (6 bases). Germline V CDR1 and CDR2: LGHDT, YNNKEL (reference sequence). The CDR3 consists of 16 residues. This CDR3 is CASSLSGGISFNEQFF. The CDR3 bases are TGTGCCAGCAGCTTATCCGGGGGTATATCCTTCAATGAGCAGTTCTTC.

This clonotype was found a few times. This rearrangement joins TRBV20-1 to TRBJ2-7; D uncertain. V was cut by 5 bases and J by 3 bases, with 17 bases left in between. The CDR3 sequence is 14 residues long. Germline V gene sequence: CDR1 DFQATT, CDR2 SNEGSKA (reference sequence). In DNA, the CDR3 is TGCAGTGCTTTGGGCGAGAACCGCAACTACGAGCAGTACTTC. This translates into CSALGENRNYEQYF.

The sample holds many counts of this clonotype. This sequence joins TRBV2 and TRBJ2-7; D remains unclear. This CDR3 spans 11 amino acids. In germline, CDR1 is SNHLY, CDR2 FYNNEI. V was clipped by 11 bases and J by 3 bases, with 11 bases between them. The CDR3 coding sequence is TGTGCCGGCACCGAAATCTACGAGCAGTACTTC. Translating gives CAGTEIYEQYF.

This clonotype was recorded a few times. The chain links TRBV6-2 or TRBV6-3 to TRBJ2-1, with 14 bases matching TRBD2. The germline V gene has CDR1 MNHEY and CDR2 SVGEGT. The V gene end was trimmed by 2 bases and the J gene end by 2 bases; junction bases not matched to a gene: 8. This CDR3 has 19 amino acids. CDR3 sequence reads: CASSYGTSGGLIPYNEQFF. DNA of the CDR3: TGTGCCAGCAGTTACGGGACTAGCGGGGGCCTTATACCCTACAATGAGCAGTTCTTC.

This clonotype was detected a few times. The chain carries TRBV9 and TRBJ2-7; perhaps TRBD2 as D (7 bases). CDR1 and CDR2 (germline): SGDLS, YYNGEE. CDR3 length: 15 residues. V was cut by 0 bases and J by 3 bases, with 13 bases left in between. The CDR3 spells CASSVGGGGNYEQYF. The CDR3 DNA reads TGTGCCAGCAGCGTAGGAGGGGGGGGCAACTACGAGCAGTACTTC.

Regarding this clonotype: This may arise from a read error, as a much more abundant clone is one base away. The rearrangement uses TRBV29-1 and TRBJ1-2, with D possibly matching TRBD1 (6 bases). Germline CDR1 SQVTM, CDR2 ANQGSEA. CDR3 length: 14 amino acids. Trimming stripped 6 bases from V and 4 bases from J, with 18 bases between. CDR3 amino acids: CSVSPGDSTYGYTF. CDR3 in DNA: TGCAGCGTATCCCCAGGGGATAGTACCTATGGCTACACCTTC.

In its sample, this clonotype was seen many times. The V and J genes are TRBV25-1 and TRBJ1-1; maybe TRBD1 (6 bases). Germline values: CDR1 MGHDK, CDR2 SYGVNS. The CDR3 covers 15 residues. Trimming pared 4 bases from V and 1 base from J, leaving 13 bases between. The CDR3 loop reads CASSGFGGRNTEAFF. The CDR3 coding sequence is TGTGCCAGCAGTGGGTTTGGGGGGCGGAACACTGAAGCTTTCTTT.

The CDR3 loop is CATSRGSTGGTGELFF. The CDR3 DNA sequence: TGTGCCACCAGCAGAGGGTCGACAGGGGGTACCGGGGAGCTGTTTTTT. The V call is TRBV15, the J call TRBJ2-2; 9 nucleotides align to TRBD1. Looked up from germline, CDR1 is LNHNV and CDR2 is YYDKDF (reference sequence). The length of the CDR3 is 16 residues. Trimming cost V 1 base and J 5 bases; bases outside gene matches: 5.

The chain recombines TRBV12-3 or TRBV12-4 with TRBJ2-7; TRBD2 matches at 10 bases. This CDR3 comprises 15 residues. Trimming took 5 bases from V and 5 from J; bases not matched to a gene: 9. The CDR3 loop reads CASSPSGSALDEQYF. DNA of the CDR3: TGTGCCAGCAGTCCTAGCGGGAGTGCCTTAGACGAGCAGTACTTC.

This clonotype was detected a few times. The junction differs from germline at one of its ends, possibly a read error. The chain recombines TRBV7-7 with TRBJ2-5, with D perhaps TRBD1 or TRBD2 (6 bases each). CDR1 is SSHAT and CDR2 is FNYEAQ in the germline V gene (reference sequence). The CDR3 has 17 amino acids. The CDR3 sequence: CASSLGVGGPFEETQYF. DNA for the CDR3: TGTGCTAGCAGCTTGGGCGTCGGGGGCCCGTTCGAAGAGACCCAGTACTTC.

This chain uses TRBV7-1 with TRBJ2-5; 9 nucleotides line up with TRBD1. TRBV7-1 belongs to the ORF category, with a function that is uncertain. Trimming at V came to 3 bases and at J to 4 bases, leaving 3 bases not matched to a gene. The CDR3 runs to 14 residues. The CDR3 DNA reads TGTGCCAGCAGCTCGCCGGACAGGGGAGAGACCCAGTACTTC. This codes for CASSSPDRGETQYF.

V usage is TRBV5-5 and J usage is TRBJ1-1; D is undetermined. V lost 5 bases and J 4 bases, leaving 15 bases between the germline ends. Germline CDR1 is SGHKS and CDR2 is YYEKEE (reference sequence). The CDR3 length is 14 residues. CDR3 sequence: CASSFSATGTEAFF. DNA of the CDR3: TGTGCCAGCAGTTTTAGCGCTACCGGCACTGAAGCTTTCTTT.

The table lists this clonotype with many counts. V usage is TRBV5-1 and J usage is TRBJ2-1; D is undetermined. V was clipped by 3 bases and J by 5 bases, with 9 bases between them. CDR3 length: 13 amino acids. The germline gives CDR1 SGHRS, CDR2 YFSETQ. The CDR3 region has the DNA TGCGCCAGCAGCTCAGGCCCCAACAATGAGCAGTTCTTC. This codes for CASSSGPNNEQFF.

The J gene is TRBJ1-1, the V gene TRBV5-1; 7 bases map to TRBD1. CDR3 length: 16 amino acids. With V trimmed by 4 bases and J by 0 bases, 9 bases remained unmatched. Germline-derived CDR1 and CDR2 are SGHRS and YFSETQ. The CDR3 nucleotides are TGCGCCAGCAGCCCGGGACAGACGTCAATGAACACTGAAGCTTTCTTT. This encodes CASSPGQTSMNTEAFF. The whole variable domain, remainder taken from reference TRBV5-1 and TRBJ1-1, is KAGVTQTPRYLIKTRGQQVTLSCSPISGHRSVSWYQQTPGQGLQFLFEYFSETQRNKGNFPGRFSGRQFSNSRSEMNVSTLELGDSALYLCASSPGQTSMNTEAFFGQGTRLTVV.